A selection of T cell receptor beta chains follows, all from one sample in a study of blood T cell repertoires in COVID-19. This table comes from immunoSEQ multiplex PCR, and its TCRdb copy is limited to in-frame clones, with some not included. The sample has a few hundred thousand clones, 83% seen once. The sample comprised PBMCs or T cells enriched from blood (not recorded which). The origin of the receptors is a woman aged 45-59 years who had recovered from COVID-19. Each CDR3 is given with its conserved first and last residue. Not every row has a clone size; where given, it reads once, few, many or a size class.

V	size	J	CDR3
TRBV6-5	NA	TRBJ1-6	CATQIRTGGGSPLHF
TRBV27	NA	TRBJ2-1	CASSLSVGGTYNEQFF
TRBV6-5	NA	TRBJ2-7	CASSRTGGPYEQYF
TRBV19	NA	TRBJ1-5	CASRGDSQINQPQHF
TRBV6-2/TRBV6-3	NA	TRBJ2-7	CASSYPGTGDYEQYF
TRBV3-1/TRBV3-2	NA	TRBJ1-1	CASSQVLTEAFF
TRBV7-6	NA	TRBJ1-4	CASSLTGTENEKLFF
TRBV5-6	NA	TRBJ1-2	CASSFSGQGGGYTF
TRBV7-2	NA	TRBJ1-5	CASSLVGGGNQPQHF
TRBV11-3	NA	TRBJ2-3	CASSPGLSDTQYF
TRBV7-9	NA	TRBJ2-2	CASSEPTGSTGELFF
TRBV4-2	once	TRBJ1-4	CASSQEGAINEKLFF
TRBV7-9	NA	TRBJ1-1	CASSRGGREGTEAFF
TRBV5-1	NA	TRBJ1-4	CASAPQGNEKLFF
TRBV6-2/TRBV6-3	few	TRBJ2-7	CASSYSTRYEQYF
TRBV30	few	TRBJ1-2	CAWSVQGSYYGYTF
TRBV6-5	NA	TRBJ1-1	CASSFRGGPEAFF
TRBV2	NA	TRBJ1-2	CASSAKTGDPGYTF